This is a list of T cell receptor beta chains from one sample in a study of T cell responses to AZD1222 COVID-19 vaccine. This table comes from immunoSEQ multiplex PCR, and its TCRdb copy is limited to in-frame clones, with some not included. The profile shows 100,000 to 150,000 clones, about 89% of them singletons. The source was peripheral blood, collected on day 0 of AZD1222 vaccination. The source is an adult in good health. CDR3s leave out the opening cysteine and the closing phenylalanine or tryptophan.

12,TRBV10-2,ASSAQPLYYGYT
11,TRBV7-2,ASSLPSRDRRF
11,TRBV11-2,ASSLDRSNEQF
11,TRBV9,ASSVDRGSPLH
11,TRBV5-1,ASSLTGPTEQY
10,TRBV2,ASSVLEIEQF
10,TRBV7-2,ASSLLPREQY
11,TRBV7-6,ASSLGRSYGYT
14,TRBV28,ASRLLGEGDRNEQY
11,TRBV6-6,ASNSGQPNEAF
14,TRBV5-6,ASSPRAAGRLDGYT
9,TRBV7-9,ASSLQGPQH
14,TRBV5-1,ASSSGGRVQNTEAF
13,TRBV5-6,ASSLGWQLNTEAF
13,TRBV10-2,ATGGTGANTDTQY
16,TRBV7-8,ASSWISGSDPGANVLT
12,TRBV29-1,SAPNTGGNTEAF
14,TRBV3-1/TRBV3-2,ASSPPGQLGNYGYT
13,TRBV5-1,ASKGVAGGGDTQY
15,TRBV11-2,ASRRSAGTGSTGELF
13,TRBV5-1,ASSLMSTGGDEQF
12,TRBV7-2,ASSLGGFWNEQF
10,TRBV28,ASSRSNYGYT
13,TRBV27,ASSLGSGRANEQF
10,TRBV29-1,SVGLSDTEAF
13,TRBV19,ASTRQPRNGNTIY
11,TRBV10-3,AITGLAGNEQF
10,TRBV6-5,ASNKGDTEAF
12,TRBV5-1,ASKLGAVGSEQF
14,TRBV6-1,ASSAGAASWVEKLF
14,TRBV18,ASSPAPVGRVQGYT
13,TRBV5-4,ASSSQAGEGETQY